Listed below are T cell receptor beta chains from one sample, sequenced in a study of blood T cell repertoires in COVID-19. Sequencing used immunoSEQ multiplex PCR; TCRdb keeps in-frame clones, though not all of them. The sample shows some 70,000 clones, roughly 84% of them seen only once. The sequenced sample consisted of peripheral blood. The receptors originated from a man in his fifties with active COVID-19. Both conserved end residues are part of each CDR3. Each record gives: D gene, J gene, clone size, V gene, CDR3 protein, CDR3 DNA. A D gene is named only where the DNA matches it firmly. Clone size is stated in some rows and not others, as once, few, many or a class when expanded.

D: TRBD2
J: TRBJ2-7
size: -
V: TRBV7-2
CDR3: CASSPGLASSYEQYF
DNA: TGTGCCAGCAGCCCGGGACTAGCGAGCTCCTACGAGCAGTACTTC

D: -
J: TRBJ1-2
size: -
V: TRBV2
CDR3: CASSEDGENYGYTF
DNA: TGTGCCAGCAGTGAAGATGGGGAGAACTATGGCTACACCTTC

D: -
J: TRBJ2-3
size: -
V: TRBV27
CDR3: CASSWAPQGPDTQYF
DNA: TGTGCCAGCAGTTGGGCACCTCAGGGTCCAGATACGCAGTATTTT

D: -
J: TRBJ1-1
size: -
V: TRBV10-3
CDR3: CAIREGGASEAFF
DNA: TGTGCCATCAGGGAGGGGGGGGCTTCCGAAGCTTTCTTT

D: TRBD1
J: TRBJ2-7
size: -
V: TRBV19
CDR3: CATSRGTGTYEQYF
DNA: TGTGCCACCTCCAGGGGGACAGGGACCTACGAGCAGTACTTC

D: TRBD1
J: TRBJ1-1
size: -
V: TRBV24-1
CDR3: CATRGQGGMNTEAFF
DNA: TGTGCCACCAGGGGACAGGGAGGGATGAACACTGAAGCTTTCTTT

D: TRBD1
J: TRBJ2-7
size: -
V: TRBV4-2
CDR3: CASSQAGGSGREQYF
DNA: TGTGCCAGCAGCCAAGCAGGGGGCTCCGGGCGGGAGCAGTACTTC

D: TRBD1
J: TRBJ1-2
size: -
V: TRBV5-1
CDR3: CASSGQVNYGYTF
DNA: TGCGCCAGCAGTGGACAGGTGAACTATGGCTACACCTTC

D: TRBD2
J: TRBJ2-1
size: -
V: TRBV19
CDR3: CASSARPTSGRVGEQFF
DNA: TGTGCCAGTAGTGCGAGACCGACTAGCGGGAGGGTAGGTGAGCAGTTCTTC

D: TRBD2
J: TRBJ2-2
size: -
V: TRBV7-9
CDR3: CASSLGLAEGGELFF
DNA: TGTGCCAGCAGCTTAGGGCTAGCGGAAGGCGGGGAGCTGTTTTTT

D: TRBD1
J: TRBJ2-2
size: once
V: TRBV6-2/TRBV6-3
CDR3: CASSYSGTDSTGELFF
DNA: TGTGCCAGCAGTTACTCAGGGACAGATTCCACCGGGGAGCTGTTTTTT

D: TRBD2
J: TRBJ2-7
size: -
V: TRBV14
CDR3: CASSQDRGASSGPYEQYF
DNA: TGTGCCAGCAGCCAAGATCGAGGTGCGTCTAGCGGACCCTACGAGCAGTACTTC

D: -
J: TRBJ2-3
size: -
V: TRBV28
CDR3: CASSFRGWTDTQYF
DNA: TGTGCCAGCAGTTTCAGGGGCTGGACAGATACGCAGTATTTT

D: TRBD2
J: TRBJ2-6
size: few
V: TRBV6-1
CDR3: CASSVTRGGSGANVLTF
DNA: TGTGCCAGCAGTGTCACCCGGGGGGGCTCTGGGGCCAACGTCCTGACTTTC

D: TRBD1
J: TRBJ2-7
size: -
V: TRBV24-1
CDR3: CATSWTGLPDEQYF
DNA: TGTGCCACCAGTTGGACAGGGTTGCCTGACGAGCAGTACTTC

D: TRBD1
J: TRBJ1-4
size: -
V: TRBV28
CDR3: CASKTGIEKLFF
DNA: TGTGCCAGCAAGACAGGGATTGAAAAACTGTTTTTT

D: TRBD1
J: TRBJ1-1
size: -
V: TRBV9
CDR3: CASSFTGTENTEAFF
DNA: TGTGCCAGCAGCTTCACCGGGACAGAGAACACTGAAGCTTTCTTT

D: TRBD2
J: TRBJ2-4
size: -
V: TRBV30
CDR3: CAWSVNPWTSGGLMGTKNIQYF
DNA: TGTGCCTGGAGTGTAAACCCCTGGACTAGCGGGGGCCTCATGGGAACAAAAAACATTCAGTACTTC

D: -
J: TRBJ2-7
size: -
V: TRBV27
CDR3: CASSSMTGVVEQYF
DNA: TGTGCCAGCAGTTCGATGACAGGTGTAGTCGAGCAGTACTTC

D: -
J: TRBJ1-1
size: -
V: TRBV19
CDR3: CASSIDPDRNTEAFF
DNA: TGTGCCAGTAGTATAGATCCGGACAGAAACACTGAAGCTTTCTTT

D: -
J: TRBJ1-2
size: once
V: TRBV2
CDR3: CASSLVLDGYTF
DNA: TGTGCCAGCAGTCTAGTGTTGGATGGCTACACCTTC

D: TRBD1
J: TRBJ2-3
size: -
V: TRBV5-1
CDR3: CASSFEGTGGRIGTDTQYF
DNA: TGCGCCAGCAGCTTTGAAGGGACAGGGGGGCGAATTGGGACAGATACGCAGTATTTT

D: TRBD2
J: TRBJ2-1
size: once
V: TRBV5-5
CDR3: CASSSLATPGLAGDYNEQFF
DNA: TGTGCCAGCAGCTCCTTAGCGACCCCGGGACTAGCGGGAGACTACAATGAGCAGTTCTTC

D: TRBD1
J: TRBJ2-7
size: -
V: TRBV4-3
CDR3: CASSQEREMWDRSYEQYF
DNA: TGCGCCAGCAGCCAAGAACGAGAAATGTGGGACAGATCCTACGAGCAGTACTTC

D: -
J: TRBJ1-2
size: -
V: TRBV6-5
CDR3: CASTLSPMDGYTF
DNA: TGTGCCAGCACCCTAAGCCCGATGGATGGCTACACCTTC

D: TRBD1
J: TRBJ1-4
size: once
V: TRBV30
CDR3: CAWSAPTGGGEKLFF
DNA: TGTGCCTGGAGTGCACCGACAGGGGGGGGTGAAAAACTGTTTTTT

D: TRBD1
J: TRBJ2-7
size: once
V: TRBV11-1
CDR3: CASSWGQEKDYEQYF
DNA: TGTGCCAGCAGCTGGGGACAGGAGAAGGACTACGAGCAGTACTTC

D: TRBD1
J: TRBJ1-4
size: -
V: TRBV7-9
CDR3: CASSPPGTVSEKLFF
DNA: TGTGCCAGCAGCCCGCCGGGGACAGTGAGTGAAAAACTGTTTTTT

D: -
J: TRBJ1-1
size: -
V: TRBV5-4
CDR3: CASSNQAGARTEAFF
DNA: TGTGCCAGCAGCAATCAAGCGGGGGCTCGTACTGAAGCTTTCTTT